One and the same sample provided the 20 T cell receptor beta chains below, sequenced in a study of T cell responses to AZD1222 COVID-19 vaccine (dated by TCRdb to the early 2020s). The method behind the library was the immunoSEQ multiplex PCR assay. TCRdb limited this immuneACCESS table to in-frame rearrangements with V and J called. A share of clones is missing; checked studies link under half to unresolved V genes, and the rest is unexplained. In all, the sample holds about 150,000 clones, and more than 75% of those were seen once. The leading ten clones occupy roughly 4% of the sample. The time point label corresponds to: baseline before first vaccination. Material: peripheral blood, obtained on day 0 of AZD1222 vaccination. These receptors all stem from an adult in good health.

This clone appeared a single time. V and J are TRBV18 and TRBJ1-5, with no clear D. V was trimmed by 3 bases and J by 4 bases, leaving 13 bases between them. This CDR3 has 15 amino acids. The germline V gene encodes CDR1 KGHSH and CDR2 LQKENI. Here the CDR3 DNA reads TGTGCCAGCTCACCTGTGGAGAGCGTGAATCAGCCCCAGCATTTT. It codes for CASSPVESVNQPQHF.

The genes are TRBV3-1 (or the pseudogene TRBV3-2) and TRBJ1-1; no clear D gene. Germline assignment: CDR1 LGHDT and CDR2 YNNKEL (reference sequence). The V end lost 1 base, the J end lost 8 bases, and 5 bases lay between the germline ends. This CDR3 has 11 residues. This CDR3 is CASSQAREAFF. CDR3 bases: TGTGCCAGCAGCCAAGCCCGCGAAGCTTTCTTT.

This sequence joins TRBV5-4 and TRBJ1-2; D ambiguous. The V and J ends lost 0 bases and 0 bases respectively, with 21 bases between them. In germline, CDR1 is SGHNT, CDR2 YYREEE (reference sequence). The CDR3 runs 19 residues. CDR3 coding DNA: TGTGCCAGCAGCTTGGATAAGGTCTCACCCCTCTCTACTAACTATGGCTACACCTTC. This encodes CASSLDKVSPLSTNYGYTF. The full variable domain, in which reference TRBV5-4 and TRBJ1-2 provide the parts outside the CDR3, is ETGVTQSPTHLIKTRGQQVTLRCSSQSGHNTVSWYQQALGQGPQFIFQYYREEENGRGNFPPRFSGLQFPNYSSELNVNALELDDSALYLCASSLDKVSPLSTNYGYTFGSGTRLTVV.

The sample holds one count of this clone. CDR3: CASSYYGGSGNTIYF. In nucleotides, the CDR3 is TGTGCCAGCAGTTACTATGGCGGCTCTGGAAACACCATATATTTT. This chain connects TRBV6-5 to TRBJ1-3, with D uncertain. The CDR3 loop spans 15 amino acids. The V end was cut by 1 base, the J end by 0 bases, with 7 bases between. Germline lookup yields CDR1 MNHEY and CDR2 SVGAGI.

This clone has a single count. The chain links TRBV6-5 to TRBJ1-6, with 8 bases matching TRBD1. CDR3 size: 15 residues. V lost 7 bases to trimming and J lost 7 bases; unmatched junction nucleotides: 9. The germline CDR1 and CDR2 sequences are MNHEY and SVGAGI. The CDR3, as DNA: TGTGCCAGCAAGTTGGACAGGGCTTTGAATTCACCCCTCCACTTT. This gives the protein CASKLDRALNSPLHF.

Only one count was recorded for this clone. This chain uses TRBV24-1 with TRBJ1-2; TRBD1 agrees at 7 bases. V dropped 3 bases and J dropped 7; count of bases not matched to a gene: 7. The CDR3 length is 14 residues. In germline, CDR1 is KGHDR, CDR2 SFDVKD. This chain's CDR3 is CATSDPGTEGGYTF. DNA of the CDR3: TGTGCCACCAGTGATCCCGGGACAGAAGGTGGCTACACCTTC.

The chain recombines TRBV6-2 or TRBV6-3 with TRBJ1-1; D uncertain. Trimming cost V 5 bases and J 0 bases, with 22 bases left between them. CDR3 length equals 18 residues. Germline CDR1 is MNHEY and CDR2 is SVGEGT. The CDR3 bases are TGTGCCAGCAGTACCCACAGCTCCCAGCCCATTATGAACACTGAAGCTTTCTTT. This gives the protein CASSTHSSQPIMNTEAFF.

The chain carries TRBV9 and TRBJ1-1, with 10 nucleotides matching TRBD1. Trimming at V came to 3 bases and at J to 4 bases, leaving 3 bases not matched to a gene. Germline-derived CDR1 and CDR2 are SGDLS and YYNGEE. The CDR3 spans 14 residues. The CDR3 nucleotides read TGTGCCAGCAGCGCGACAGGGGGCTTCACTGAAGCTTTCTTT. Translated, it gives CASSATGGFTEAFF. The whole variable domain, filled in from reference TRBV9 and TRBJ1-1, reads DSGVTQTPKHLITATGQRVTLRCSPRSGDLSVYWYQQSLDQGLQFLIQYYNGEERAKGNILERFSAQQFPDLHSELNLSSLELGDSALYFCASSATGGFTEAFFGQGTRLTVV.

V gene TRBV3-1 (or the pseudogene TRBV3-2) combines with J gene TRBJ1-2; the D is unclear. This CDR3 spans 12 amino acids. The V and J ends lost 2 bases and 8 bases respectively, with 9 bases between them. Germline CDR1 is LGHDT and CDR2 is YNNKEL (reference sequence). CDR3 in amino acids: CASSQPTRGYTF. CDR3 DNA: TGTGCCAGCAGCCAACCCACAAGAGGCTACACCTTC.

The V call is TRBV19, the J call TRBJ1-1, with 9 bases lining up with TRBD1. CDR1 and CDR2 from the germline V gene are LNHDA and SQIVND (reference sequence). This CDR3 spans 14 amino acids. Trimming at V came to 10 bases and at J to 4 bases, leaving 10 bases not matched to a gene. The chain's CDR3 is CATEDRGSVTEAFF. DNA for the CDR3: TGTGCCACCGAGGACAGGGGCTCGGTCACTGAAGCTTTCTTT.

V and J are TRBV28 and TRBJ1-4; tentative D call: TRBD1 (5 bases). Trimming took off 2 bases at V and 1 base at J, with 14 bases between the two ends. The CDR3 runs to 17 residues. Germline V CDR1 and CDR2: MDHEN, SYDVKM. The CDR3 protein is CASSLMWRGGTNEKLFF. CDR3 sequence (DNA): TGTGCCAGCAGTTTAATGTGGAGGGGAGGAACTAATGAAAAACTGTTTTTT.

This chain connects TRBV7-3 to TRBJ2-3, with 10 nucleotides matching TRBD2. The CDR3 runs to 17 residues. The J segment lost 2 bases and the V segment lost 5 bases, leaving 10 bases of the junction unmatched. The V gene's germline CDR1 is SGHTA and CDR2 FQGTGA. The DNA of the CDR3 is TGTGCCAGCAGCGGTCAACTAGCGGGACCTTCCACAGATACGCAGTATTTT. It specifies CASSGQLAGPSTDTQYF.

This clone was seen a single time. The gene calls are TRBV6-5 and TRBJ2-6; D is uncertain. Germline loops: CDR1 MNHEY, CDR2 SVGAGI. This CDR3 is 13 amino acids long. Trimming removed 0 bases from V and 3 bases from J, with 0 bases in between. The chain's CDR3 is CASSYSGANVLTF. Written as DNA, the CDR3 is TGTGCCAGCAGTTACTCTGGGGCCAACGTCCTGACTTTC.

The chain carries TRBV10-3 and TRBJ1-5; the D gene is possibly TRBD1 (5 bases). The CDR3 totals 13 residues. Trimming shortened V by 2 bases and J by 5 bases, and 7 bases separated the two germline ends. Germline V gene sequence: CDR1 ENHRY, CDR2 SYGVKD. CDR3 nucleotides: TGTGCCATCAGTGAGGGCAGGGATCAGCCCCAGCATTTT. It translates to CAISEGRDQPQHF.

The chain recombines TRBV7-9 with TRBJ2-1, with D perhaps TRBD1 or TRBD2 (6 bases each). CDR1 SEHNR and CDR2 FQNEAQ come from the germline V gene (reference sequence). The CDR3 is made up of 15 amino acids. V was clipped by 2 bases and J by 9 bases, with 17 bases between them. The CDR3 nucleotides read TGTGCCAGCAGCTTATGGGGGGCCCGATATAGTGAGCAGTTCTTC. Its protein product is CASSLWGARYSEQFF.

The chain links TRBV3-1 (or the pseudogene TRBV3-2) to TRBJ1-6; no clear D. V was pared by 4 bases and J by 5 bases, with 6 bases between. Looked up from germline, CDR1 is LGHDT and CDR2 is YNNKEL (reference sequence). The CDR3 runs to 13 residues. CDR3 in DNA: TGTGCCAGCAGCCTCTCAGATAATTCACCCCTCCACTTT. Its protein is CASSLSDNSPLHF.

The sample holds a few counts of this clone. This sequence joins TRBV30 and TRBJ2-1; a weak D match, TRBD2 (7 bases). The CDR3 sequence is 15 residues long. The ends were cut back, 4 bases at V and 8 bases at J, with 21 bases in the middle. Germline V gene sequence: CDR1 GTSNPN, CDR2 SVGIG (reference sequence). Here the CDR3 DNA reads TGTGCCTGGATTTCCTATTTACAAGGGGGGGATGAGCAGTTCTTC. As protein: CAWISYLQGGDEQFF.

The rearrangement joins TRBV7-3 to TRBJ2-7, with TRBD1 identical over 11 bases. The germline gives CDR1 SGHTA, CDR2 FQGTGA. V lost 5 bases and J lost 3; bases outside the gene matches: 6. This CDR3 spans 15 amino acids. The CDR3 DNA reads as TGTGCCAGCAGCGAAGCGGGGACAGGGGGCTACGAGCAGTACTTC. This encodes CASSEAGTGGYEQYF. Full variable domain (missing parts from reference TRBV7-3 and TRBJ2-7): GAGVSQTPSNKVTEKGKYVELRCDPISGHTALYWYRQSLGQGPEFLIYFQGTGAADDSGLPNDRFFAVRPEGSVSTLKIQRTERGDSAVYLCASSEAGTGGYEQYFGPGTRLTVT.

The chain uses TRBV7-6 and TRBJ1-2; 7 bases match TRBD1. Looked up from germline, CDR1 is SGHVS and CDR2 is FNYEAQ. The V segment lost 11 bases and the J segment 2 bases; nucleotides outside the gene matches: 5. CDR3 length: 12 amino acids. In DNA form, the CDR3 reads TGTGCCTCGGGAGGGGGCAACTATGGCTACACCTTC. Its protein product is CASGGGNYGYTF. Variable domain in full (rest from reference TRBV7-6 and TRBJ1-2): GAGVSQSPRYKVTKRGQDVALRCDPISGHVSLYWYRQALGQGPEFLTYFNYEAQQDKSGLPNDRFSAERPEGSISTLTIQRTEQRDSAMYRCASGGGNYGYTFGSGTRLTVV.

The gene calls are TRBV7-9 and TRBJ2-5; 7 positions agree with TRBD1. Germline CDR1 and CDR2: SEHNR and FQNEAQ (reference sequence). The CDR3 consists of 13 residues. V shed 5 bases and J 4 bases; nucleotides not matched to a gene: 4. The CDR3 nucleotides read TGTGCCAGCAGCCCTCCAGGGGGAGAGACCCAGTACTTC. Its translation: CASSPPGGETQYF.